Below are 32 T cell receptor beta chains sequenced from a single sample in a study of cytomegalovirus exposure and HLA in healthy donors. The PCR used 60 Vbeta and 13 Jbeta primers. Produced via immunoSEQ multiplex PCR; TCRdb's table is partial and in-frame only. This repertoire shows approximately 110,000 clones, nearly 15% found once; its top ten account for over 0.8%. Source material: PBMCs. Receptors were obtained from a female donor in good health and CMV-seronegative.

The chain carries TRBV5-4 and TRBJ2-6; a weak D match, TRBD2 (6 bases). Germline V CDR1 and CDR2: SGHNT, YYREEE (reference sequence). This CDR3 comprises 17 residues. Trimming removed 0 bases from V and 2 bases from J, with 12 bases in between. The CDR3 is CASSLEVWGAGANVLTF. The DNA for the CDR3 is TGTGCCAGCAGCTTGGAAGTCTGGGGGGCTGGGGCCAACGTCCTGACTTTC.

This clone has a handful of counts. The rearrangement uses TRBV4-2 and TRBJ2-7; tentative D call: TRBD1 (5 bases). This CDR3 has 15 residues. Germline loops: CDR1 LGHNA, CDR2 YNFKEQ. V lost 0 bases, J lost 1 base, and 10 bases lay in between. The CDR3 is CASSQDPDSSYEQYF. In DNA form, the CDR3 reads TGTGCCAGCAGCCAAGACCCCGACAGTTCCTACGAGCAGTACTTC.

The chain combines TRBV28 with TRBJ1-1; TRBD1 might be the D (6 bases). The CDR3 is 16 amino acids. Germline CDR1 MDHEN, CDR2 SYDVKM. V lost 3 bases to trimming and J lost 1 base, with 15 bases between them. Here the CDR3 reads CASSFPVTGRNTEAFF. CDR3 coding DNA: TGTGCCAGCAGTTTCCCAGTAACAGGGCGGAACACTGAAGCTTTCTTT.

This chain uses TRBV15 with TRBJ2-7; TRBD2 matches 7 bases. This CDR3 region has 14 residues. Germline V lookup: CDR1 LNHNV, CDR2 YYDKDF (reference sequence). J lost 3 bases, V lost 1 base, and 3 bases had no gene match. The CDR3 loop is CATSRAGGLYEQYF. The CDR3 DNA reads TGTGCCACCAGCAGAGCGGGAGGTCTCTACGAGCAGTACTTC.

J is TRBJ1-1 and V is TRBV6-6, with D unclear. V shed 7 bases and J shed 9 bases, with 12 bases lying between them. This CDR3 is built from 11 residues. CDR1 MNHNY and CDR2 SVGAGI come from the germline V gene (reference sequence). The CDR3 DNA follows: TGTGCCAGCACCACTCCTCCTCAAGCTTTCTTT. Translation gives CASTTPPQAFF.

The V and J genes are TRBV18 and TRBJ2-7; no firm D call. Germline V gene sequence: CDR1 KGHSH, CDR2 LQKENI. Trimming removed 3 bases at V and 4 bases at J, with 7 bases between. The CDR3 spans 12 residues. CDR3 protein: CASSPQAYEQYF. In nucleotides, the CDR3 is TGTGCCAGCTCACCGCAGGCATACGAGCAGTACTTC.

The chain uses TRBV25-1 and TRBJ2-7, with a weak D call TRBD2 (5 bases). The CDR3 contains 13 residues. V was pared by 8 bases and J by 3 bases, with 14 bases between. CDR1 MGHDK and CDR2 SYGVNS come from the germline V gene. Written as DNA, the CDR3 is TGTGCCAGCTCCCAGACTAACCGCTACGAGCAGTACTTC. This encodes CASSQTNRYEQYF.

V and J are TRBV4-3 and TRBJ2-7; the match to TRBD2 covers 10 bases. The germline V gene encodes CDR1 LGHNA and CDR2 YSLEER. The CDR3 is 15 residues long. The junction had 8 bases not matched to a gene; V was cut back by 3 bases and J by 6 bases. The CDR3 here is CASSHEPSGSSEQYF. DNA for the CDR3: TGCGCCAGCAGCCATGAGCCTAGCGGGAGCAGCGAGCAGTACTTC.

The gene calls are TRBV11-2 and TRBJ1-4, with D possibly being TRBD1 (6 bases). CDR1 and CDR2 from the germline V gene are SGHAT and FQNNGV. V was cut by 5 bases and J by 3 bases, with 19 bases left in between. The CDR3 spans 17 residues. Here the CDR3 reads CASSLRIRTDSNEKLFF. The CDR3 DNA follows: TGTGCCAGCAGCCTGAGAATTCGGACAGATTCTAATGAAAAACTGTTTTTT.

The V call is TRBV4-3, the J call TRBJ2-2; possibly TRBD1 for D (5 bases). The CDR3 runs 16 residues. The V end lost 0 bases, the J end lost 0 bases, and 8 bases lay between the germline ends. Germline V gene data show CDR1 as LGHNA and CDR2 as YSLEER. As DNA, the CDR3 is TGCGCCAGCAGCCAAGATCCGACAGCGAACACCGGGGAGCTGTTTTTT. Translating it yields CASSQDPTANTGELFF.

For this clone: One end of the junction is discordant with germline, which a read error may explain. The identical CDR3 is also encoded by other nucleotide sequences in the sample. The chain carries TRBV2 and TRBJ1-1; weak D call: TRBD1 (5 bases). CDR3 length: 14 residues. The germline V gene encodes CDR1 SNHLY and CDR2 FYNNEI. This CDR3 is CASGEILRGGEAFF. In nucleotides, the CDR3 is TGCGCCAGCGGGGAGATACTGCGGGGCGGAGAAGCTTTCTTT.

This clone was found a few times. The gene calls are TRBV5-4 and TRBJ2-7; 9 nucleotides line up with TRBD2. This CDR3 is built from 14 residues. Germline CDR1 SGHNT, CDR2 YYREEE (reference sequence). After removal of 5 bases from V and 4 bases from J, the junction contained 7 bases not matched to a gene. For the CDR3, the DNA is TGTGCCAGCAGGCCAGCGGGAGGCAAATACGAGCAGTACTTC. Its protein is CASRPAGGKYEQYF.

This clone was recorded a few times. V usage is TRBV27 and J usage is TRBJ1-5; 7 bases align to TRBD1. Unmatched junction bases numbered 2, after V lost 2 bases and J lost 7 bases. From germline, CDR1 is MNHEY and CDR2 SMNVEV (reference sequence). This CDR3 region has 13 residues. As DNA, the CDR3 is TGTGCCAGCAGTTTAAACAGGGGCCAGCCCCAGCATTTT. Residues: CASSLNRGQPQHF.

This clone was picked up a small number of times. The chain is built from TRBV6-5 and TRBJ1-2; TRBD1 matches 9 bases. The CDR3 loop spans 14 amino acids. Germline trimming cut 2 bases from V and 4 bases from J; bases unmatched to any gene: 2. Germline V gene sequence: CDR1 MNHEY, CDR2 SVGAGI. The CDR3 here is CASSYRDRVYGYTF. DNA for the CDR3: TGTGCCAGCAGTTACCGGGACAGGGTCTATGGCTACACCTTC.

This clone has only a few counts. The rearrangement links TRBV25-1 to TRBJ2-7; a weak D match, TRBD2 (6 bases). V lost 8 bases and J 0 bases, leaving 11 bases between the germline ends. Germline-derived CDR1 and CDR2 are MGHDK and SYGVNS. The CDR3 extends over 13 amino acids. The CDR3 loop is CASGGVGSYEQYF. Here the CDR3 DNA reads TGTGCCAGCGGAGGGGTTGGCTCCTACGAGCAGTACTTC.

This clone was seen only a few times. V is TRBV15 and J is TRBJ2-3, with 8 nucleotides matching TRBD2. This CDR3 contains 19 residues. The V gene's germline CDR1 is LNHNV and CDR2 YYDKDF (reference sequence). Trimming removed 1 base from V and 0 bases from J; junction bases left unmatched: 12. The DNA for the CDR3 is TGTGCCACCAGCAGAGCTCGACTAGCGACCCGACCGAGCACAGATACGCAGTATTTT. Residues: CATSRARLATRPSTDTQYF.

This clone turned up a few times. The chain links TRBV6-6 to TRBJ1-1, with 9 positions matching TRBD1. This CDR3 has 15 residues. The V segment lost 0 bases and the J segment 2 bases; nucleotides outside the gene matches: 1. The germline V gene has CDR1 MNHNY and CDR2 SVGAGI (reference sequence). The chain's CDR3 is CASSYSGQGNTEAFF. In nucleotides, the CDR3 is TGTGCCAGCAGTTACTCGGGACAGGGTAACACTGAAGCTTTCTTT.

This clone showed up just a few times. The V gene is TRBV6-6, the J gene TRBJ2-7; 7 bases are shared with TRBD1. The CDR3 spans 15 residues. In germline, CDR1 is MNHNY, CDR2 SVGAGI (reference sequence). J gave up 3 bases and V 10 bases, and 15 bases lay outside the gene matches. The DNA of the CDR3 is TGTGCCACCTATAACCCGACAGGGCTAGTCTACGAGCAGTACTTC. It yields the protein CATYNPTGLVYEQYF.

This clone has only a few counts. The chain carries TRBV5-8 and TRBJ2-3; 9 bases line up with TRBD1. With V trimmed by 7 bases and J by 4 bases, 10 bases remained unmatched. CDR3 size: 15 residues. Germline CDR1 SGHTS, CDR2 YDEGEE. The CDR3 DNA sequence: TGTGCCAGCGGAATCGGACAGGGGACGGCAGATACGCAGTATTTT. Translating it yields CASGIGQGTADTQYF.

This chain uses TRBV29-1 with TRBJ2-3; 11 bases match TRBD2. The CDR3 runs 15 residues. V trimming: 7 bases; J trimming: 1 base; junction bases outside the gene matches: 7. Germline V gene data show CDR1 as SQVTM and CDR2 as ANQGSEA. The CDR3 DNA sequence: TGCAGCGCAATAGCGGGAGGGATTGGCACAGATACGCAGTATTTT. Protein sequence: CSAIAGGIGTDTQYF.

The genes are TRBV5-1 and TRBJ1-2; D perhaps matches TRBD1 (5 bases). This CDR3 is 13 amino acids long. Trimming shortened V by 0 bases and J by 4 bases, and 7 bases separated the two germline ends. CDR1 and CDR2 (germline): SGHRS, YFSETQ. CDR3 protein: CASSLGQSYGYTF. The CDR3 nucleotides are TGCGCCAGCAGCTTGGGACAGTCCTATGGCTACACCTTC.

This clone turned up a few times. The CDR3 region is CASSLDGVDSYEQYF. CDR3 sequence (DNA): TGTGCCAGCAGCTTAGATGGAGTAGACTCCTACGAGCAGTACTTC. V and J are TRBV7-3 and TRBJ2-7; D is unclear. The germline CDR1 and CDR2 sequences are SGHTA and FQGTGA. Trimming cost V 2 bases and J 0 bases, with 11 bases left between them. The CDR3 is 15 amino acids.

The chain links TRBV5-4 to TRBJ2-5; 10 nucleotides match TRBD2. This CDR3 is 16 amino acids long. Germline V CDR1 and CDR2: SGHNT, YYREEE (reference sequence). V gave up 0 bases and J gave up 2 bases; unmatched junction bases: 4. The CDR3 DNA reads TGTGCCAGCAGCTTGGGTCCTAGCGGGGGTCAAGAGACCCAGTACTTC. Residues: CASSLGPSGGQETQYF.

The gene calls are TRBV28 and TRBJ2-5, with D possibly TRBD1 on 6 matching bases. The J call may be incorrect, as the DNA end agrees better with TRBJ2-7. Germline V gene data show CDR1 as MDHEN and CDR2 as SYDVKM. This CDR3 is built from 14 residues. Here the CDR3 reads CASRPPDSLYEQYF. DNA for the CDR3: TGTGCCAGCAGGCCCCCGGACAGCCTCTACGAGCAGTACTTC.

This rearrangement joins TRBV7-2 to TRBJ2-4, with 9 bases matching TRBD1. V trimming: 5 bases; J trimming: 7 bases; junction bases outside the gene matches: 9. Looked up from germline, CDR1 is SGHTA and CDR2 is FQGNSA. The length of the CDR3 is 15 residues. CDR3 nucleotides: TGTGCCAGCAGCAGTAGGGACAGGGCATCTAACATTCAGTACTTC. Protein sequence: CASSSRDRASNIQYF.

V gene TRBV7-9 combines with J gene TRBJ2-2; D unclear. This CDR3 comprises 14 residues. Looked up from germline, CDR1 is SEHNR and CDR2 is FQNEAQ (reference sequence). Trimming pared 5 bases from V and 0 bases from J, leaving 7 bases between. In nucleotides, the CDR3 is TGTGCCAGCAGCCCCGAGACGAACACCGGGGAGCTGTTTTTT. Translating gives CASSPETNTGELFF.

The rearrangement links TRBV30 to TRBJ1-2, with D possibly matching TRBD1 (6 bases). The germline V gene encodes CDR1 GTSNPN and CDR2 SVGIG (reference sequence). V was cut by 0 bases and J by 5 bases, with 13 bases left in between. The CDR3 consists of 14 residues. The CDR3 spells CAWSVGGAIYGYTF. The CDR3 coding sequence is TGTGCCTGGAGTGTTGGGGGCGCGATATATGGCTACACCTTC.

The V gene is TRBV28, the J gene TRBJ1-5; D call uncertain. The CDR3 contains 12 residues. CDR1 and CDR2 from the germline V gene are MDHEN and SYDVKM. Trimming removed 7 bases from V and 1 base from J, with 5 bases in between. Here the CDR3 reads CASTPSNQPQHF. CDR3 coding DNA: TGTGCCAGCACTCCGAGCAATCAGCCCCAGCATTTT.

This clone was seen a few times. The gene calls are TRBV5-6 and TRBJ2-7; D is uncertain. The germline V gene encodes CDR1 SGHDT and CDR2 YYEEEE. Between the trimmed V and J ends, which lost 2 bases and 9 bases, there was a span of 12 bases. The CDR3 is made up of 12 amino acids. The CDR3 region is CASSFYSPGQYF. The CDR3 DNA reads as TGTGCCAGCAGCTTCTATAGCCCGGGGCAGTACTTC.

As for this clone: At one of its ends the junction is not consistent with the germline gene, which may arise from a read error. The rearrangement uses TRBV9 and TRBJ2-2; a possible D gene is TRBD2 (6 bases). CDR1 SGDLS and CDR2 YYNGEE come from the germline V gene. This CDR3 comprises 14 residues. Here the CDR3 DNA reads TGTGCCAGCAGGGTAGCGGCGAACACCGGGGAGCTGTTTTTT. Translation: CASRVAANTGELFF.

There are a few counts of this clone. The chain carries TRBV10-3 and TRBJ2-7, with 9 bases identical to TRBD1. The CDR3 loop spans 17 amino acids. V shed 10 bases and J 3 bases; nucleotides not matched to a gene: 19. Germline CDR1 ENHRY, CDR2 SYGVKD. Here the CDR3 DNA reads TGTGCCACCAGAGAGAAGGTTGGACAGGGGATGGTCTACGAGCAGTACTTC. Translated, it gives CATREKVGQGMVYEQYF.

The V gene is TRBV7-8, the J gene TRBJ2-5; 7 nucleotides line up with TRBD1. CDR1 and CDR2 from the germline V gene are SGHVS and FQNEAQ. J was trimmed by 2 bases and V by 0 bases; bases with no gene match: 6. The CDR3 has 16 amino acids. CDR3 DNA: TGTGCCAGCAGCTTAGCGCTACAGGGGATGCAAGAGACCCAGTACTTC. This gives the protein CASSLALQGMQETQYF.